These 15 T cell receptor beta chains originate from one sample sequenced in a study of regulatory T cells in long-lasting Graves disease. As for time point: newly diagnosed GD, antithyroid drugs for less than 3 months. RNA extracted from PBMCs served as the sequencing template. TCR beta libraries were built with iRepertoire HTBI primers and Arm-PCR of CDR3 regions. TCRdb used MiXCR to reprocess the multiplex PCR reads, holding one entry per CDR3 protein. The data contain about 560,000 distinct CDR3 sequences, about 16% of them singletons. These data were likewise used in another study, on T cells in Graves' hyperthyroidism and ophthalmopathy.

Source: peripheral blood mononuclear cells (PBMCs), taken at new diagnosis, from a patient treated with antithyroid drugs. The receptor set was obtained from a man younger than 30 with Graves disease.

This clonotype was recorded at least ten times. The chain links TRBV25-1 to TRBJ2-3; no definite D call. Trimming removed 2 bases from V and 0 bases from J, with 12 bases in between. Per germline, CDR1 MGHDK and CDR2 SYGVNS. There are 16 residues in the CDR3. The CDR3 sequence: CASSEVPFTSTDTQYF. In DNA, the CDR3 is TGTGCCAGCAGTGAAGTACCCTTTACTAGCACAGATACGCAGTATTTT.

This clonotype came up a few times. The genes are TRBV5-4 and TRBJ1-1, with a weak D call TRBD1 (6 bases). CDR1 is SGHNT and CDR2 is YYREEE in the germline V gene (reference sequence). V was cut by 0 bases and J by 1 base, with 13 bases left in between. The CDR3 totals 16 residues. This chain's CDR3 is CASSLVGGRRNTEAFF. The CDR3 DNA sequence: TGTGCCAGCAGCTTGGTCGGGGGGCGGAGGAACACTGAAGCTTTCTTT.

This clonotype was picked up many times. The chain employs TRBV24-1 and TRBJ2-3; a weak D match, TRBD2 (5 bases). The germline V and J ends were trimmed by 3 bases and 1 base, with 7 bases remaining between them. This CDR3 region has 14 residues. The germline CDR1 and CDR2 sequences are KGHDR and SFDVKD. CDR3 DNA: TGTGCCACCAGTGATACTAGGGGCACAGATACGCAGTATTTT. Its protein is CATSDTRGTDTQYF.

This chain uses TRBV28 with TRBJ1-5; D uncertain. From germline, CDR1 is MDHEN and CDR2 SYDVKM. The CDR3 consists of 15 residues. The V and J ends lost 3 bases and 3 bases respectively, with 12 bases between them. The CDR3 coding sequence is TGTGCCAGCAGTTTTTACCAGGAAATCAATCAGCCCCAGCATTTT. It is translated as CASSFYQEINQPQHF.

The chain couples TRBV28 to TRBJ2-7; D not certain. Trimming removed 0 bases from V and 0 bases from J, with 9 bases in between. CDR1 and CDR2 (germline): MDHEN, SYDVKM. CDR3 length equals 15 residues. The CDR3 spells CASSLWSGSSYEQYF. The DNA of the CDR3 is TGTGCCAGCAGTTTATGGTCGGGCTCCTCCTACGAGCAGTACTTC.

This clonotype was observed a handful of times. The chain links TRBV5-6 to TRBJ2-1; D gene unclear. V was clipped by 1 base and J by 7 bases, with 9 bases between them. CDR1 and CDR2 (germline): SGHDT, YYEEEE. CDR3 size: 13 residues. CDR3 sequence reads: CASSLSPFNEQFF. CDR3 DNA sequence: TGTGCCAGCAGCTTGTCTCCCTTTAATGAGCAGTTCTTC.

This clonotype was counted at least ten times. The chain links TRBV30 to TRBJ1-2; D remains ambiguous. V lost 1 base and J 6 bases, leaving 3 bases between the germline ends. CDR1 and CDR2 from the germline V gene are GTSNPN and SVGIG (reference sequence). The CDR3 extends over 10 amino acids. The CDR3 bases are TGTGCCTGGAGTGATAATGGCTACACCTTC. This translates into CAWSDNGYTF.

This clonotype was recorded at least ten times. The chain carries TRBV30 and TRBJ2-3; 11 bases agree with TRBD2. This CDR3 contains 15 residues. Germline values: CDR1 GTSNPN, CDR2 SVGIG (reference sequence). V gave up 2 bases and J gave up 4 bases; unmatched junction bases: 5. The DNA for the CDR3 is TGTGCCTGGAGTCGGCTAGCGGGGGGCGCAGATACGCAGTATTTT. It yields the protein CAWSRLAGGADTQYF.

This clonotype was recorded at least ten times. This sequence joins TRBV25-1 and TRBJ1-2; D uncertain. CDR1 and CDR2 (germline): MGHDK, SYGVNS. Trimming stripped 2 bases from V and 1 base from J, with 11 bases between. The CDR3 is made up of 15 amino acids. The CDR3: CASSEGFGRNYGYTF. CDR3 DNA: TGTGCCAGCAGTGAAGGGTTCGGGCGTAACTATGGCTACACCTTC.

This clonotype showed up just a few times. V is TRBV14 and J is TRBJ2-5, with D tentatively TRBD2 (5 bases). This CDR3 spans 16 amino acids. Trimming removed 2 bases from V and 4 bases from J, with 17 bases in between. Germline V gives CDR1 SGHDN, CDR2 FVKESK. This chain's CDR3 is CASSQYGLTSPETQYF. The CDR3 nucleotides are TGTGCCAGCAGCCAATACGGACTGACAAGCCCAGAGACCCAGTACTTC.

This clonotype showed up many times. The V call is TRBV3-1, the J call TRBJ1-5, with a weak D call TRBD1 (5 bases). CDR1 and CDR2 (germline): LGHDT, YNNKEL (reference sequence). V lost 8 bases and J lost 0, with 8 bases in between. The CDR3 is 13 residues long. The CDR3 loop is CASGGNSNQPQHF. The CDR3 coding sequence is TGTGCCAGCGGGGGGAATAGCAATCAGCCCCAGCATTTT. Full variable domain (remainder filled in from reference TRBV3-1 and TRBJ1-5): DTAVSQTPKYLVTQMGNDKSIKCEQNLGHDTMYWYKQDSKKFLKIMFSYNNKELIINETVPNRFSPKSPDKAHLNLHINSLELGDSAVYFCASGGNSNQPQHFGDGTRLSIL.

In this sample, this clonotype turned up many times. The chain links TRBV12-3 or TRBV12-4 to TRBJ1-2, with 9 bases that match TRBD1. CDR3 length: 13 residues. Losses at the gene ends were 6 bases for V and 6 bases for J; bases not matched to a gene: 5. The CDR3 loop reads CASSIQGANGYTF. In nucleotides, the CDR3 is TGTGCCAGCAGCATACAGGGGGCGAATGGCTACACCTTC.

This clonotype turned up a few times. This chain connects TRBV20-1 to TRBJ2-5, with TRBD2 matching over 10 bases. The CDR3 is made up of 15 amino acids. Losses at the gene ends were 3 bases for V and 1 base for J; bases not matched to a gene: 5. Germline CDR1 is DFQATT and CDR2 is SNEGSKA (reference sequence). This CDR3 reads CSASTPSGSQETQYF. The CDR3 nucleotides are TGCAGTGCTAGTACGCCTAGCGGGAGCCAAGAGACCCAGTACTTC.

Concerning this clonotype itself: A much larger clonotype is one base distant, so this may be a read error. In nucleotides, the CDR3 is TGTGCCAGCAGCCGGGTAGCGGGACTACCCTACGAGCAGTACTTC. Translated: CASSRVAGLPYEQYF. The rearrangement uses TRBV3-1 and TRBJ2-7; 8 positions match TRBD2. The CDR3 covers 15 residues. The V and J ends lost 4 bases and 2 bases, in that order; junction bases with no gene match: 7. Per the germline V gene, CDR1 is LGHDT and CDR2 is YNNKEL (reference sequence).

This chain links TRBV15 with TRBJ2-5; D is perhaps TRBD2 (7 bases). Germline CDR1 reads LNHNV; CDR2 reads YYDKDF (reference sequence). The CDR3 spans 17 residues. Trimming cost V 1 base and J 5 bases, with 20 bases left between them. In nucleotides, the CDR3 is TGTGCCACCAGCAGAGGGACTTGGGGGGGCGTTGGGGAGACCCAGTACTTC. Its translation: CATSRGTWGGVGETQYF.